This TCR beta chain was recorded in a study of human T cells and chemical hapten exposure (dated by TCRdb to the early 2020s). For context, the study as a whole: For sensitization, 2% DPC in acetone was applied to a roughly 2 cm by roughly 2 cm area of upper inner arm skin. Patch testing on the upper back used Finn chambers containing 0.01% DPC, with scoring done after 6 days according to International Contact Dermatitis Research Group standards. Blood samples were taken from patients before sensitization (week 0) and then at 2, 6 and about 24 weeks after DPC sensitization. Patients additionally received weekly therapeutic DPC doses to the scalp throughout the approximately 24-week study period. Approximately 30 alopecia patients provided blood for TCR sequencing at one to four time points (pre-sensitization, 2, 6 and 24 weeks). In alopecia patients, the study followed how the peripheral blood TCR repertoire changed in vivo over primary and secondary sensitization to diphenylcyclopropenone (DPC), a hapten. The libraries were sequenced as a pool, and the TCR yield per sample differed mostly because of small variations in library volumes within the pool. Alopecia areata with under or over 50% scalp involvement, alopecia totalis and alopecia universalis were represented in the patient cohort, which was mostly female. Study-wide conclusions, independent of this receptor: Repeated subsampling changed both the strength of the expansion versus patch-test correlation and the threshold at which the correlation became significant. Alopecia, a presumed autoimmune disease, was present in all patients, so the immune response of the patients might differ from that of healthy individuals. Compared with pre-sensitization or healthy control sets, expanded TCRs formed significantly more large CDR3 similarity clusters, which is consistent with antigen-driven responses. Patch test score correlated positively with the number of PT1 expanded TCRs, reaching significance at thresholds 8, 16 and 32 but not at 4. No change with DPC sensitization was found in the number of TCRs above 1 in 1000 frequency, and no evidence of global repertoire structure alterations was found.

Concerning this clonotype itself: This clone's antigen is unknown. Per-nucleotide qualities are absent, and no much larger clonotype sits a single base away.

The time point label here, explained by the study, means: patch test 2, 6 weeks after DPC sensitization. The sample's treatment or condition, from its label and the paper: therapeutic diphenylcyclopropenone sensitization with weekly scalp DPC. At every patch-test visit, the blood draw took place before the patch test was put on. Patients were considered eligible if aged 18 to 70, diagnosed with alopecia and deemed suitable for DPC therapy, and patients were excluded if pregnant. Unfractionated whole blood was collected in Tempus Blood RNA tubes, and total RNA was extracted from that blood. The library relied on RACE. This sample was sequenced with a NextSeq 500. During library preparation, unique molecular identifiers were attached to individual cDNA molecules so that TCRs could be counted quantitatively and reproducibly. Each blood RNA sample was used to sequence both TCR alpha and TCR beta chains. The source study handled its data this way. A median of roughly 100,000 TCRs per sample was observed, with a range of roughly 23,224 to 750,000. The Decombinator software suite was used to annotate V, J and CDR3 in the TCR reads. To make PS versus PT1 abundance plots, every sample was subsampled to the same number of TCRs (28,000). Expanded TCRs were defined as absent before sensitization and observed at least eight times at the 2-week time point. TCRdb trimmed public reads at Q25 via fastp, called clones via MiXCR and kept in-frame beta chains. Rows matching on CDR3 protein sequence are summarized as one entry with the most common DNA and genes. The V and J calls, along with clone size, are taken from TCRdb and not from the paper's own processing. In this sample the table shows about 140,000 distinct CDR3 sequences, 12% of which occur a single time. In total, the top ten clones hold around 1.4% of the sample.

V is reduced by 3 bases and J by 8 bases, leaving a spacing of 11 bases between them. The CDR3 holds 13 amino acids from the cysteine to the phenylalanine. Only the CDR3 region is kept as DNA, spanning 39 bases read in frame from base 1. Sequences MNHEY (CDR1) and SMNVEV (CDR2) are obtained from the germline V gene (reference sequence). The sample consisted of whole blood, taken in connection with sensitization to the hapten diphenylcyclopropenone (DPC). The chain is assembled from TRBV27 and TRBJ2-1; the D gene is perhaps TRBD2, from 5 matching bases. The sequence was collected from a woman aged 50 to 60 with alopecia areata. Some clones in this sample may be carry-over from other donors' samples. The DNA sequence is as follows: TGTGCCAGCAGTTTCCGTGAGGGTGATGAGCAGTTCTTC. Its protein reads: CASSFREGDEQFF.